The rows below give T cell receptor beta chains drawn from one sample of a study of shared clonotypes between healthy human individuals. Repertoires were generated with immunoSEQ multiplex PCR, while TCRdb's copy carries only in-frame clones and drops some. Among millions of clones listed, approximately 90% were seen once. The sample was naive CD4+ T cells sorted from blood. Receptor source: a man aged 18 to 30 in good health. The CDR3 runs from the conserved cysteine through the conserved F or W. The order of the fields is CDR3 protein, CDR3 DNA, D gene, J gene, V gene, clone size. The D gene is left open where the match is weak. Size is omitted from some rows. Given values are once, few, many or a class for expanded clones.

CDR3: CASSDGTQVGSGGYTF
DNA: TGTGCCAGTAGTGACGGTACACAGGTCGGGTCGGGAGGCTACACCTTC
D: NA
J: TRBJ1-2
V: TRBV19
size: once

CDR3: CAISPSETNEKLFF
DNA: TGTGCCATCAGTCCCAGTGAGACTAATGAAAAACTGTTTTTT
D: NA
J: TRBJ1-4
V: TRBV10-3
size: NA

CDR3: CASSLETGGDYEQYF
DNA: TGCGCCAGCAGCTTGGAAACAGGGGGTGACTACGAGCAGTACTTC
D: TRBD1
J: TRBJ2-7
V: TRBV5-1
size: NA

CDR3: CASSYDRDYGYTF
DNA: TGTGCCAGCAGTTACGATAGGGACTATGGCTACACCTTC
D: NA
J: TRBJ1-2
V: TRBV6-5
size: NA

CDR3: CASSFTSGSSTDTQYF
DNA: TGTGCCAGCAGCTTCACTAGCGGCTCTAGCACAGATACGCAGTATTTT
D: TRBD2
J: TRBJ2-3
V: TRBV7-2
size: NA

CDR3: CASRAGTALWETQYF
DNA: TGCGCCAGCAGAGCCGGAACAGCGTTATGGGAGACCCAGTACTTC
D: NA
J: TRBJ2-5
V: TRBV10-2
size: NA

CDR3: CASSPQDDYGYTF
DNA: TGTGCCAGCTCACCACAGGACGACTATGGCTACACCTTC
D: NA
J: TRBJ1-2
V: TRBV18
size: NA

CDR3: CASSRGPERSYNSPLHF
DNA: TGTGCCAGCAGCCGAGGACCCGAACGCTCCTATAATTCACCCCTCCACTTT
D: NA
J: TRBJ1-6
V: TRBV7-9
size: NA

CDR3: CASRLQVYEQYF
DNA: TGTGCCAGCAGATTACAGGTCTACGAGCAGTACTTC
D: NA
J: TRBJ2-7
V: TRBV2
size: NA

CDR3: CASSQGERIGSYNEQFF
DNA: TGCGCCAGCAGCCAAGGAGAAAGGATAGGCTCCTACAATGAGCAGTTCTTC
D: NA
J: TRBJ2-1
V: TRBV4-1
size: NA

CDR3: CASRSLGTGPNQPQHF
DNA: TGTGCCAGTAGATCCCTCGGGACAGGGCCAAATCAGCCCCAGCATTTT
D: TRBD1
J: TRBJ1-5
V: TRBV19
size: NA

CDR3: CTSSQLAGIDLNEQFF
DNA: TGCACCAGCAGCCAGTTAGCGGGGATTGATTTAAATGAGCAGTTCTTC
D: NA
J: TRBJ2-1
V: TRBV1
size: NA

CDR3: CASSDTSGGKYNEQFF
DNA: TGTGCCAGCTCAGATACTAGCGGGGGGAAATACAATGAGCAGTTCTTC
D: TRBD2
J: TRBJ2-1
V: TRBV18
size: NA

CDR3: CASSLMGQATNEKLFF
DNA: TGTGCCAGCTCACTCATGGGACAGGCTACAAATGAAAAACTGTTTTTT
D: TRBD1
J: TRBJ1-4
V: TRBV18
size: NA

CDR3: CASSQAEGVGNIQYF
DNA: TGCGCCAGCAGCCAAGCAGAGGGGGTTGGCAACATTCAGTACTTC
D: NA
J: TRBJ2-4
V: TRBV4-3
size: NA

CDR3: CASNNWGGGEETQYF
DNA: TGCGCCAGCAACAATTGGGGTGGCGGTGAAGAGACCCAGTACTTC
D: NA
J: TRBJ2-5
V: TRBV5-1
size: NA

CDR3: CAIGTVSDTQYF
DNA: TGTGCCATCGGGACGGTGTCAGATACGCAGTATTTT
D: NA
J: TRBJ2-3
V: TRBV10-3
size: NA

CDR3: CASSLGGENNEQFF
DNA: TGTGCCAGCAGCCTAGGAGGTGAAAACAATGAGCAGTTCTTC
D: NA
J: TRBJ2-1
V: TRBV5-4
size: NA

CDR3: CASSLGGTLTSTDTQYF
DNA: TGCGCCAGCAGCTTGGGTGGGACGCTAACTAGCACAGATACGCAGTATTTT
D: NA
J: TRBJ2-3
V: TRBV5-1
size: NA

CDR3: CASNPGTGGTYEQYF
DNA: TGCGCCAGCAACCCCGGGACAGGGGGGACCTACGAGCAGTACTTC
D: TRBD1
J: TRBJ2-7
V: TRBV5-1
size: NA

CDR3: CASSQTPGNQETQYF
DNA: TGCGCCAGCAGCCAGACCCCAGGGAACCAAGAGACCCAGTACTTC
D: NA
J: TRBJ2-5
V: TRBV5-1
size: NA

CDR3: CASSYLGGSEAFF
DNA: TGTGCCAGCAGTTACTTGGGGGGATCTGAAGCTTTCTTT
D: NA
J: TRBJ1-1
V: TRBV6-5
size: NA

CDR3: CASSREASVYNEQFF
DNA: TGTGCCAGCAGCCGGGAGGCTAGCGTCTACAATGAGCAGTTCTTC
D: TRBD2
J: TRBJ2-1
V: TRBV5-4
size: NA

CDR3: CASSFTLTVKETQYF
DNA: TGTGCCAGCAGCTTTACGTTAACTGTTAAAGAGACCCAGTACTTC
D: NA
J: TRBJ2-5
V: TRBV5-5
size: NA

CDR3: CASSFKTSYEQYF
DNA: TGCGCCAGCAGCTTTAAGACTTCCTACGAGCAGTACTTC
D: NA
J: TRBJ2-7
V: TRBV5-1
size: NA

CDR3: CASSPNSDTQYF
DNA: TGTGCCAGCTCACCTAATTCAGATACGCAGTATTTT
D: NA
J: TRBJ2-3
V: TRBV18
size: NA

CDR3: CASSLGLADYNEQFF
DNA: TGTGCTAGCAGCTTGGGACTAGCGGATTACAATGAGCAGTTCTTC
D: TRBD2
J: TRBJ2-1
V: TRBV7-7
size: NA

CDR3: CASSPSGKTQYF
DNA: TGTGCCAGCAGCCCAAGCGGGAAGACCCAGTACTTC
D: TRBD2
J: TRBJ2-5
V: TRBV9
size: NA

CDR3: CASSFGGRAQGHYGYTF
DNA: TGTGCCAGCAGTTTTGGGGGGAGGGCCCAGGGGCACTATGGCTACACCTTC
D: NA
J: TRBJ1-2
V: TRBV28
size: NA

CDR3: CASGTIGEGYTF
DNA: TGTGCCAGCGGGACTATCGGGGAGGGCTACACCTTC
D: NA
J: TRBJ1-2
V: TRBV6-5
size: NA

CDR3: CSARTDTQYF
DNA: TGCAGTGCTAGGACAGATACGCAGTATTTT
D: NA
J: TRBJ2-3
V: TRBV20-1
size: many

CDR3: CASSPGIEETQYF
DNA: TGTGCCAGCTCCCCCGGGATAGAAGAGACCCAGTACTTC
D: NA
J: TRBJ2-5
V: TRBV18
size: NA

CDR3: CASSWGLAGREETQYF
DNA: TGTGCCAGCAGCTGGGGACTAGCGGGGAGAGAAGAGACCCAGTACTTC
D: TRBD2
J: TRBJ2-5
V: TRBV7-6
size: NA

CDR3: CASSVGDRGILSYEQYF
DNA: TGTGCCAGCAGCGTAGGGGACAGGGGGATCCTCTCCTACGAGCAGTACTTC
D: TRBD1
J: TRBJ2-7
V: TRBV9
size: NA

CDR3: CAWSVVGLAGENIQYF
DNA: TGTGCCTGGAGTGTAGTCGGCCTAGCGGGAGAAAACATTCAGTACTTC
D: TRBD2
J: TRBJ2-4
V: TRBV30
size: NA

CDR3: CASSPRSVQSSGANVLTF
DNA: TGTGCCAGCTCACCACGGTCAGTCCAGAGCTCTGGGGCCAACGTCCTGACTTTC
D: NA
J: TRBJ2-6
V: TRBV18
size: NA

CDR3: CAFLRGAVSGNTIYF
DNA: TGTGCCTTCCTACGGGGGGCCGTCTCTGGAAACACCATATATTTT
D: NA
J: TRBJ1-3
V: TRBV30
size: NA

CDR3: CASTNNRGEGQTQYF
DNA: TGTGCCAGCACCAATAACAGGGGAGAGGGGCAGACCCAGTACTTC
D: TRBD1
J: TRBJ2-5
V: TRBV2
size: NA

CDR3: CASSIGIQETQYF
DNA: TGTGCCAGTAGTATAGGAATCCAAGAGACCCAGTACTTC
D: NA
J: TRBJ2-5
V: TRBV19
size: NA

CDR3: CASGLVVATGAYEQYF
DNA: TGTGCTAGTGGTTTGGTAGTCGCGACGGGGGCCTACGAGCAGTACTTC
D: NA
J: TRBJ2-7
V: TRBV12-5
size: NA

CDR3: CASSPGGRGETQYF
DNA: TGTGCCAGCTCACCCGGCGGGAGAGGCGAGACCCAGTACTTC
D: TRBD2
J: TRBJ2-5
V: TRBV18
size: NA

CDR3: CASSRRTPHGELFF
DNA: TGTGCCAGCAGTCGAAGGACCCCCCACGGGGAGCTGTTTTTT
D: NA
J: TRBJ2-2
V: TRBV27
size: NA

CDR3: CASSYSVAGEETQYF
DNA: TGTGCCAGCAGTTACTCCGTAGCGGGAGAAGAGACCCAGTACTTC
D: TRBD2
J: TRBJ2-5
V: TRBV6-5
size: NA

CDR3: CAWSQGTQPQHF
DNA: TGTGCCTGGAGTCAGGGAACTCAGCCCCAGCATTTT
D: NA
J: TRBJ1-5
V: TRBV30
size: NA

CDR3: CASSLTLDAEAFF
DNA: TGTGCCAGCAGCCTTACCCTAGACGCTGAAGCTTTCTTT
D: NA
J: TRBJ1-1
V: TRBV9
size: NA

CDR3: CASSAHLAGGGNEQFF
DNA: TGTGCCAGCAGCGCACATCTAGCGGGGGGCGGCAATGAGCAGTTCTTC
D: TRBD2
J: TRBJ2-1
V: TRBV2
size: NA